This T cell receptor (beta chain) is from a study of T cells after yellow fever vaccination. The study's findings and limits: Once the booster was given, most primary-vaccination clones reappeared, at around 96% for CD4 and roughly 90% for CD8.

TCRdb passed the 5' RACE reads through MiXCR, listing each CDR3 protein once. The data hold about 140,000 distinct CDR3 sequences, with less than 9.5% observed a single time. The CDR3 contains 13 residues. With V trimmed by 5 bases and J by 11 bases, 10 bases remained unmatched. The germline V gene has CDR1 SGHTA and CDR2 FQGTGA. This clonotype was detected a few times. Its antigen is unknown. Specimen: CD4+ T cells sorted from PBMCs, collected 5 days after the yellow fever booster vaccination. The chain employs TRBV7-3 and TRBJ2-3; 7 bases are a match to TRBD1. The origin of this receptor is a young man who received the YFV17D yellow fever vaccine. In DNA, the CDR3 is TGTGCCAGCAGCCGACAGGGCGGGCAACAGCAGTATTTT. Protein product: CASSRQGGQQQYF.